One and the same sample provided the 20 T cell receptor beta chains below, sequenced in a study of cytomegalovirus exposure and HLA in healthy donors. 60 Vbeta and 13 Jbeta primers were used in PCR. The repertoire was sequenced with immunoSEQ multiplex PCR; TCRdb's copy has only in-frame clones and lacks some. The sample records 130,000 to 150,000 clones, roughly 80% being singletons. The sample taken for sequencing was PBMCs. These receptors were obtained from a woman aged 25 to 45 in good health and CMV-seronegative.

The CDR3: CASSYQLRTEAFF. The CDR3 DNA reads as TGTGCCAGCAGTTACCAACTAAGGACTGAAGCTTTCTTT. The genes are TRBV6-5 and TRBJ1-1; D is undetermined. This CDR3 is built from 13 residues. The V end lost 2 bases, the J end lost 5 bases, and 9 bases lay between the germline ends. Per germline, CDR1 MNHEY and CDR2 SVGAGI.

This sequence joins TRBV2 and TRBJ2-7; D is possibly TRBD2 (5 bases). Trimming took off 10 bases at V and 9 bases at J, with 10 bases between the two ends. Germline CDR1 SNHLY, CDR2 FYNNEI. The CDR3 extends over 9 amino acids. As DNA, the CDR3 is TGTGCCATCCGGGATCCGCAGTACTTC. Translated: CAIRDPQYF.

This clone appeared once. The J gene is TRBJ2-3, the V gene TRBV30, with 7 bases matching TRBD2. The CDR3 runs 16 residues. Looked up from germline, CDR1 is GTSNPN and CDR2 is SVGIG (reference sequence). V dropped 2 bases and J dropped 4; count of bases not matched to a gene: 12. CDR3 sequence: CAWSRGDYSGADTQYF. In DNA form, the CDR3 reads TGTGCCTGGAGTAGAGGGGACTATTCGGGCGCAGATACGCAGTATTTT.

The chain links TRBV19 to TRBJ2-1; TRBD2 matches 9 bases. This CDR3 is 17 amino acids long. Germline V gives CDR1 LNHDA, CDR2 SQIVND (reference sequence). J gave up 0 bases and V 5 bases, and 8 bases lay outside the gene matches. The CDR3: CASSPRTSASSYNEQFF. CDR3 sequence (DNA): TGTGCCAGTAGTCCGAGGACTAGCGCCAGCTCCTACAATGAGCAGTTCTTC.

This chain uses TRBV7-3 with TRBJ1-3; TRBD1 matches 8 bases. CDR1 is SGHTA and CDR2 is FQGTGA in the germline V gene. This CDR3 comprises 15 residues. After removal of 5 bases from V and 2 bases from J, the junction contained 5 bases not matched to a gene. CDR3 DNA sequence: TGTGCCAGCAGCCCACAGGGGGGCCCTGGAAACACCATATATTTT. Protein sequence: CASSPQGGPGNTIYF. The full variable domain, rest sourced from reference TRBV7-3 and TRBJ1-3, is GAGVSQTPSNKVTEKGKYVELRCDPISGHTALYWYRQSLGQGPEFLIYFQGTGAADDSGLPNDRFFAVRPEGSVSTLKIQRTERGDSAVYLCASSPQGGPGNTIYFGEGSWLTVV.

This chain links TRBV5-4 with TRBJ1-1; TRBD1 matches 10 bases. This CDR3 spans 16 amino acids. Germline trimming cut 4 bases from V and 1 base from J; bases unmatched to any gene: 7. Germline CDR1 SGHNT, CDR2 YYREEE (reference sequence). In DNA, the CDR3 is TGTGCCAGCAGCCCTAGGACAGGGGGAGGGAACACTGAAGCTTTCTTT. It is translated as CASSPRTGGGNTEAFF.

This rearrangement joins TRBV30 to TRBJ1-4, with 10 nucleotides matching TRBD1. Germline CDR1 and CDR2: GTSNPN and SVGIG (reference sequence). J gave up 10 bases and V 2 bases, and 16 bases lay outside the gene matches. This CDR3 region has 17 residues. The CDR3: CAWSKVRPRQGAGKLFF. The DNA for the CDR3 is TGTGCCTGGAGTAAGGTGCGGCCAAGACAGGGGGCAGGAAAACTGTTTTTT.

The chain has TRBV11-1 and TRBJ2-7, with 9 bases lining up with TRBD1. The length of the CDR3 is 13 residues. After removal of 3 bases from V and 7 bases from J, the junction contained 4 bases not matched to a gene. CDR1 is SGHAT, CDR2 FQDESV, per germline (reference sequence). This CDR3 is CASSFTGGREQYF. As DNA, the CDR3 is TGTGCCAGCAGCTTTACAGGGGGCCGGGAGCAGTACTTC.

The sample holds one count of this clone. This chain joins TRBV29-1 and TRBJ2-3, with TRBD2 matching over 9 bases. J gave up 1 base and V 7 bases, and 0 bases lay outside the gene matches. The CDR3 contains 12 residues. In germline, CDR1 is SQVTM, CDR2 ANQGSEA. The CDR3: CSGTSGTDTQYF. The CDR3, as DNA: TGCAGCGGGACTAGCGGCACAGATACGCAGTATTTT.

This clone showed up just once. The J gene is TRBJ1-5, the V gene TRBV7-2; D call uncertain. CDR3 length equals 15 residues. V was trimmed by 3 bases and J by 6 bases, leaving 15 bases between them. Per germline, CDR1 SGHTA and CDR2 FQGNSA. CDR3 sequence: CASSFYAGGAQPQHF. The CDR3 coding sequence is TGTGCCAGCAGCTTTTATGCGGGAGGTGCTCAGCCCCAGCATTTT.

This clone was picked up one time. This sequence joins TRBV12-5 and TRBJ2-2; 8 positions match TRBD2. J was trimmed by 3 bases and V by 6 bases; bases with no gene match: 3. Germline V gene sequence: CDR1 LGHNT, CDR2 FRNRAP. This CDR3 has 14 amino acids. In DNA form, the CDR3 reads TGTGCTAGTGGACGGGGGGGTGACACCGGGGAGCTGTTTTTT. Amino acids: CASGRGGDTGELFF. Together with reference TRBV12-5 and TRBJ2-2, the CDR3 gives the full variable domain: DARVTQTPRHKVTEMGQEVTMRCQPILGHNTVFWYRQTMMQGLELLAYFRNRAPLDDSGMPKDRFSAEMPDATLATLKIQPSEPRDSAVYFCASGRGGDTGELFFGEGSRLTVL.

The rearrangement joins TRBV7-3 to TRBJ2-7; D remains ambiguous. From germline, CDR1 is SGHTA and CDR2 FQGTGA. V lost 4 bases to trimming and J lost 9 bases, with 13 bases between them. This CDR3 has 12 residues. CDR3: CASSSDSCGQYF. CDR3 nucleotides: TGTGCCAGCAGCTCCGACTCCTGTGGGCAGTACTTC.

V usage is TRBV9 and J usage is TRBJ1-3, with 8 bases matching TRBD1. V gave up 3 bases and J gave up 0 bases; unmatched junction bases: 2. Germline V gene lookup returns CDR1 SGDLS and CDR2 YYNGEE. The CDR3 is made up of 15 amino acids. CDR3 in amino acids: CASSAGTGSGNTIYF. CDR3 in DNA: TGTGCCAGCAGCGCCGGGACAGGCTCTGGAAACACCATATATTTT.

In its sample, this clone was seen once. This chain connects TRBV18 to TRBJ1-4, with a weak D call TRBD1 (5 bases). Trimming shortened V by 8 bases and J by 8 bases, and 15 bases separated the two germline ends. This CDR3 comprises 13 residues. Per the germline V gene, CDR1 is KGHSH and CDR2 is LQKENI. The DNA for the CDR3 is TGTGCCAGCGCTCCAGGGTTGGGGGAAAAACTGTTTTTT. Translated, it gives CASAPGLGEKLFF. Variable domain in full (rest from reference TRBV18 and TRBJ1-4): NAGVMQNPRHLVRRRGQEARLRCSPMKGHSHVYWYRQLPEEGLKFMVYLQKENIIDESGMPKERFSAEFPKEGPSILRIQQVVRGDSAAYFCASAPGLGEKLFFGSGTQLSVL.

The chain couples TRBV12-5 to TRBJ1-2, with 9 bases fitting TRBD1. Germline loops: CDR1 LGHNT, CDR2 FRNRAP. The CDR3 loop spans 16 amino acids. The V and J ends lost 2 bases and 4 bases, in that order; junction bases with no gene match: 8. CDR3 nucleotides: TGTGCTAGTGGTTTGAAAACAGGGGGCTCGGCCTATGGCTACACCTTC. Protein product: CASGLKTGGSAYGYTF.

A remark on this clone: Other DNA sequences in the same sample also yield this CDR3. The chain recombines TRBV4-1 with TRBJ2-7; possibly TRBD1 for D (6 bases). Trimming took 2 bases from V and 5 from J, leaving 13 bases between them. CDR3 length: 14 amino acids. Germline V lookup: CDR1 MGHRA, CDR2 YSYEKL. The CDR3 DNA reads as TGCGCCAGCAGCCAACAACCAGGGGAACACGAGCAGTACTTC. It yields the protein CASSQQPGEHEQYF.

This clone appeared a single time. The genes are TRBV5-1 and TRBJ2-5; D gene unclear. Deletions cut 0 bases from V and 5 bases from J, with 11 bases between. Germline assignment: CDR1 SGHRS and CDR2 YFSETQ. This CDR3 is built from 14 residues. The CDR3 DNA reads as TGCGCCAGCAGCTTGGGACGCGCACAGGAGACCCAGTACTTC. Residues: CASSLGRAQETQYF.

The CDR3 DNA sequence: TGTGCCAGCAGCCCGAGCCCCTCACTAGCGGATACGCAGTATTTT. It specifies CASSPSPSLADTQYF. The J gene is TRBJ2-3, the V gene TRBV9; 7 nucleotides match TRBD2. From germline, CDR1 is SGDLS and CDR2 YYNGEE. V was pared by 4 bases and J by 6 bases, with 11 bases of the junction left unmatched. CDR3 length equals 15 residues.

The chain uses TRBV19 and TRBJ2-7, with 7 bases identical to TRBD1. This CDR3 has 14 amino acids. Germline-derived CDR1 and CDR2 are LNHDA and SQIVND (reference sequence). The J segment lost 3 bases and the V segment lost 5 bases, leaving 7 bases of the junction unmatched. CDR3 protein: CASSQTGILYEQYF. CDR3 bases: TGTGCCAGTAGTCAGACAGGGATTCTCTACGAGCAGTACTTC.

This chain connects TRBV2 to TRBJ2-6, with D possibly TRBD1 on 5 matching bases. V was shortened by 4 bases and J by 2 bases, with 12 bases between the two germline ends. This CDR3 has 16 amino acids. The germline gives CDR1 SNHLY, CDR2 FYNNEI. In DNA form, the CDR3 reads TGTGCCAGCAGTGGGGGCAGGGTGACTGGGGCCAACGTCCTGACTTTC. Translation: CASSGGRVTGANVLTF.